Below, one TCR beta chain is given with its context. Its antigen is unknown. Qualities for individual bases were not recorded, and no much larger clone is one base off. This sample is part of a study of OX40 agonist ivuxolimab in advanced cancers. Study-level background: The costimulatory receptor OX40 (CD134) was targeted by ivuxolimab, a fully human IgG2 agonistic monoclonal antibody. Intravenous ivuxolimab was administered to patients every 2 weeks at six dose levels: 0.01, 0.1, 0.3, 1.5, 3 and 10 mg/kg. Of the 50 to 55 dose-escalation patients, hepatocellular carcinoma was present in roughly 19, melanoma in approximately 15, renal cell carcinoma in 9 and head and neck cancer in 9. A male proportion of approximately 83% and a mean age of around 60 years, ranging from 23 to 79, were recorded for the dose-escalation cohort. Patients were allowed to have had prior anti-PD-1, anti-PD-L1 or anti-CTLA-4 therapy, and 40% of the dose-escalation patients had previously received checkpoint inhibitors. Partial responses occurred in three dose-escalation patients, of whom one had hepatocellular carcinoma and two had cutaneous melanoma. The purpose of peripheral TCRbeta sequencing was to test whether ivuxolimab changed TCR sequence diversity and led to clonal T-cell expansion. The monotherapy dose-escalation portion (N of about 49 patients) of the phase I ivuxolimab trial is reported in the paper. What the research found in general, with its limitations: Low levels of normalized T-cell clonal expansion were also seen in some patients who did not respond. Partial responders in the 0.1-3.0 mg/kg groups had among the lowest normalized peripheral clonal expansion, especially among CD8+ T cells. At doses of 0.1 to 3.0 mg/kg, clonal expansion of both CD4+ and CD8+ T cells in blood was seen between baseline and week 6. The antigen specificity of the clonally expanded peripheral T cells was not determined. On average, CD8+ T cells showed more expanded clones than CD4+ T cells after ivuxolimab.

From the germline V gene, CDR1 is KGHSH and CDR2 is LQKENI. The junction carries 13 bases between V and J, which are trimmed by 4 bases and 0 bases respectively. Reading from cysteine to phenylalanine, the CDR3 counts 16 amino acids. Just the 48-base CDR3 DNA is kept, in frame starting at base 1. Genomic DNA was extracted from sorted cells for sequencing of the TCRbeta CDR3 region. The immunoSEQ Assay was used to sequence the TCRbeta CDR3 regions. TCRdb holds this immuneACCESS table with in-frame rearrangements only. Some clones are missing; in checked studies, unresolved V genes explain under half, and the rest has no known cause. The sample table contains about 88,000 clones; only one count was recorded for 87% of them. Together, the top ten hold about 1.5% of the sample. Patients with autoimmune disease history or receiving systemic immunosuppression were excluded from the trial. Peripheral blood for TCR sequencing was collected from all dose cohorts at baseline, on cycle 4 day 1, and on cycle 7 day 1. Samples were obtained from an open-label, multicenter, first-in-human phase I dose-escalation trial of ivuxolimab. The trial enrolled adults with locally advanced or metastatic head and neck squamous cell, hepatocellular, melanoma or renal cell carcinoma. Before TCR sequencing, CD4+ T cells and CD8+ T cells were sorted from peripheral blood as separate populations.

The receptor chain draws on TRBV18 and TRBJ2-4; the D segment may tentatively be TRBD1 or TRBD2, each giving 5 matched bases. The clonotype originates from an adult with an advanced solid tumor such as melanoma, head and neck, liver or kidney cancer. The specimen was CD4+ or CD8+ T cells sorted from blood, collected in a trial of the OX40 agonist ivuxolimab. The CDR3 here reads CASSLTGALAKNIQYF. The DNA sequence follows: TGTGCCAGCTCACTCACCGGGGCACTAGCCAAAAACATTCAGTACTTC.